The 9 T cell receptor beta chains below come from one sample, sequenced in a study of blood T cell repertoires in COVID-19. Method: immunoSEQ multiplex PCR; TCRdb's copy keeps in-frame clones and lacks some. Of more than 60,000 clones listed, 88% are singletons. The sequenced sample was peripheral blood. The source is a woman in her fifties or sixties with active or convalescent COVID-19.

The chain recombines TRBV10-2 with TRBJ1-1; possible D gene TRBD1, 6 bases. The CDR3 runs to 16 residues. Trimming removed 6 bases from V and 3 bases from J, with 20 bases in between. Germline loops: CDR1 WSHSY, CDR2 SAAADI. The CDR3 DNA reads TGCGCCAGCAGCCTTGACAGGAGGTTAAAGGACACTGAAGCTTTCTTT. This sequence encodes CASSLDRRLKDTEAFF.

The chain recombines TRBV5-4 with TRBJ1-6, with unresolved D. The CDR3 runs to 15 residues. The V and J ends lost 2 bases and 0 bases respectively, with 6 bases between them. Germline V gene sequence: CDR1 SGHNT, CDR2 YYREEE (reference sequence). As DNA, the CDR3 is TGTGCCAGCAGCTTAGACATCTCCTATAATTCACCCCTCCACTTT. Amino acids: CASSLDISYNSPLHF.

This clone was detected a few times. The chain uses TRBV2 and TRBJ1-1; D remains ambiguous. V was shortened by 3 bases and J by 4 bases, with 9 bases between the two germline ends. Germline V lookup: CDR1 SNHLY, CDR2 FYNNEI. The CDR3 runs to 13 residues. CDR3 residues: CASSEREFTEAFF. CDR3 bases: TGTGCCAGCAGTGAGCGGGAGTTCACTGAAGCTTTCTTT.

V gene TRBV6-5 combines with J gene TRBJ2-1; 7 bases align to TRBD1. Germline V gene lookup returns CDR1 MNHEY and CDR2 SVGAGI. V lost 2 bases and J lost 0; bases outside the gene matches: 4. This CDR3 has 16 residues. CDR3 loop: CASSYQTGNSYNEQFF. CDR3 in DNA: TGTGCCAGCAGTTACCAGACAGGGAACTCCTACAATGAGCAGTTCTTC.

This clone was counted once. This chain links TRBV7-3 with TRBJ1-1; D remains unclear. Germline lookup yields CDR1 SGHTA and CDR2 FQGTGA. This CDR3 is built from 13 residues. Trimming cost V 4 bases and J 5 bases, with 11 bases left between them. The DNA for the CDR3 is TGTGCCAGCAGCTCGGGGTTGGGGACTGAAGCTTTCTTT. As protein: CASSSGLGTEAFF.

This chain joins TRBV10-2 and TRBJ1-5, with 9 nucleotides matching TRBD1. J lost 1 base, V lost 8 bases, and 6 bases had no gene match. From germline, CDR1 is WSHSY and CDR2 SAAADI. The CDR3 sequence is 15 residues long. This chain's CDR3 is CASGETGGSNQPQHF. The CDR3 nucleotides are TGCGCCAGCGGAGAGACAGGGGGGAGCAATCAGCCCCAGCATTTT.

The genes are TRBV2 and TRBJ2-7; 9 positions match TRBD2. The V gene's germline CDR1 is SNHLY and CDR2 FYNNEI. After removal of 4 bases from V and 8 bases from J, the junction contained 12 bases not matched to a gene. The CDR3 loop spans 15 amino acids. The CDR3 DNA reads as TGTGCCAGCAGTGGGCAGACTAGCGGAGTCTCCCAGCAGTACTTC. This encodes CASSGQTSGVSQQYF.

CDR3 region: CASSMRDTQYF. The CDR3 nucleotides read TGCGCCAGCAGTATGAGGGATACGCAGTATTTT. V gene TRBV5-1 combines with J gene TRBJ2-3, with D uncertain. The V end was cut by 5 bases, the J end by 6 bases, with 7 bases between. Germline V gene data show CDR1 as SGHRS and CDR2 as YFSETQ. The CDR3 extends over 11 amino acids.

The chain combines TRBV2 with TRBJ1-1, with D hard to call. Germline CDR1 SNHLY, CDR2 FYNNEI. V gave up 7 bases and J gave up 6 bases, with 15 bases separating them. This CDR3 is built from 13 residues. CDR3 loop: CASKIVGEAEAFF. The DNA of the CDR3 is TGTGCCAGCAAAATAGTGGGTGAGGCTGAAGCTTTCTTT. Drawing the rest from reference TRBV2 and TRBJ1-1, the complete variable domain is EPEVTQTPSHQVTQMGQEVILRCVPISNHLYFYWYRQILGQKVEFLVSFYNNEISEKSEIFDDQFSVERPDGSNFTLKIRSTKLEDSAMYFCASKIVGEAEAFFGQGTRLTVV.